Included here is one TCR beta chain sequence, with context. Its antigen remains unknown. V was pared by 1 base and J by 5 bases, with 15 bases between. This CDR3 region has 17 residues. Per the germline V gene, CDR1 is MGHRA and CDR2 is YSYEKL. This entry is derived from a study of T cell responses to AZD1222 COVID-19 vaccine. Study observations and caveats: Among the donors, most were white British and more were female, and clonal diversity was possibly underestimated. Dominant at 160-218 and 743-854, vaccine-associated CD4 TCRs also spanned spike.

TCRdb keeps only in-frame clones here, not all; method: immunoSEQ multiplex PCR. The sample lists fewer than 120,000 clones; about 87% were seen once. The sequencing used peripheral blood, collected on day 0 of AZD1222 vaccination. The genes are TRBV4-1 and TRBJ1-6; maybe TRBD1 (5 bases). This sequence was found in an adult in good health. The CDR3 region has the DNA TGCGCCAGCAGCCAAGGGCCACAGGTGATGAATAATTCACCCCTCCACTTT. The encoded protein is CASSQGPQVMNNSPLHF.